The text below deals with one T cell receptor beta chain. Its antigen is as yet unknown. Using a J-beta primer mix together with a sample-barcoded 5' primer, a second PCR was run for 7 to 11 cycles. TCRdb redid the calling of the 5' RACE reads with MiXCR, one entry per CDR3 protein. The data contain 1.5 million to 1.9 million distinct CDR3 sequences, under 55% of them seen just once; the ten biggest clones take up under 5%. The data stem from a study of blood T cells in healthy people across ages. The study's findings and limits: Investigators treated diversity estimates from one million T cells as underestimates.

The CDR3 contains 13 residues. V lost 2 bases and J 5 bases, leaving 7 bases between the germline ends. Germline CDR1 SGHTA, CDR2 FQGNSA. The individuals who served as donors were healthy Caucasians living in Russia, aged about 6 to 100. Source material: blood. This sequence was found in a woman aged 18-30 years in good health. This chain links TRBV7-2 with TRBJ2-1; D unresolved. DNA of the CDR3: TGTGCCAGCAGCTTACGGCCCCACAATGAGCAGTTCTTC. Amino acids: CASSLRPHNEQFF.